This T cell receptor beta chain was profiled in a study of OX40 agonist ivuxolimab in advanced cancers. Looking at the study overall: Under the entry rules, prior anti-PD-1, anti-PD-L1 or anti-CTLA-4 therapy was allowed, and about 38% had some.

Patients with a history of autoimmune disease or on systemic immunosuppression were excluded. Here immunoSEQ multiplex PCR was the method, and the copy in TCRdb shows in-frame clones only, minus some. The table lists roughly 66,000 clones, roughly four fifths of them singletons, with 2% to 3% in the top ten. The J segment lost 7 bases and the V segment lost 5 bases, leaving 3 bases of the junction unmatched. The CDR3 loop spans 15 amino acids. Germline assignment: CDR1 SGHNT and CDR2 YENEEA. This material consisted of CD4+ or CD8+ T cells sorted from blood, taken in a trial of the OX40 agonist ivuxolimab. This chain joins TRBV11-3 and TRBJ2-1, with 15 nucleotides matching TRBD2. This TCR was sampled from an adult with an advanced solid tumor such as melanoma, head and neck, liver or kidney cancer. The CDR3 sequence is CASSRTSGRANEQFF. CDR3 nucleotide sequence: TGTGCCAGCAGCCGGACTAGCGGGAGGGCTAATGAGCAGTTCTTC. Based on the CDR3 plus reference TRBV11-3 and TRBJ2-1, the full variable domain is EAGVVQSPRYKIIEKKQPVAFWCNPISGHNTLYWYLQNLGQGPELLIRYENEEAVDDSQLPKDRFSAERLKGVDSTLKIQPAELGDSAVYLCASSRTSGRANEQFFGPGTRLTVL.